The 23 T cell receptor beta chains listed next were all sequenced from one sample in a study of cytomegalovirus exposure and HLA in healthy donors. PCR primers comprised 60 Vbeta and 13 Jbeta primers. Sequencing was performed with immunoSEQ multiplex PCR; in TCRdb, only in-frame clones are kept and a portion is missing. The sample contains hundreds of thousands of clones, approximately 88% of which appear only once. The material sequenced was PBMCs. All receptors come from a boy between 2 and 10 years old in good health and CMV-seronegative.

V usage is TRBV2 and J usage is TRBJ2-3, with TRBD1 matching over 8 bases. The CDR3 contains 15 residues. Germline V gene data show CDR1 as SNHLY and CDR2 as FYNNEI. J gave up 4 bases and V 5 bases, and 8 bases lay outside the gene matches. The CDR3 DNA is TGTGCCAGCAGTTACAGGGGGGTAACCCCAGATACGCAGTATTTT. This encodes CASSYRGVTPDTQYF.

This clone has a handful of counts. V usage is TRBV7-9 and J usage is TRBJ2-3; 7 bases match TRBD1. In germline, CDR1 is SEHNR, CDR2 FQNEAQ (reference sequence). The CDR3 is 15 amino acids. V was pared by 4 bases and J by 0 bases, with 4 bases of the junction left unmatched. The CDR3, as DNA: TGTGCCAGCAGCTCGACAGGGCCTAGCACAGATACGCAGTATTTT. This sequence encodes CASSSTGPSTDTQYF.

In the case of this clone: Since the CDR3 does not end with the conserved phenylalanine or tryptophan, this likely comes from a read error. J is TRBJ1-6 and V is TRBV5-1; 9 nucleotides match TRBD1. CDR1 is SGHRS, CDR2 YFSETQ, per germline. CDR3 length: 16 amino acids. The V segment lost 2 bases and the J segment 14 bases; nucleotides outside the gene matches: 14. Here the CDR3 reads CASSLHRDRDAGSLHS. The CDR3 region has the DNA TGCGCCAGCAGCTTACACCGGGACAGGGATGCGGGATCCCTCCACTCT.

The genes are TRBV7-9 and TRBJ2-7; 7 bases fit TRBD1. Germline-derived CDR1 and CDR2 are SEHNR and FQNEAQ (reference sequence). Unmatched junction bases numbered 14, after V lost 4 bases and J lost 2 bases. This CDR3 contains 17 residues. DNA of the CDR3: TGTGCCAGCAGCTCCTCCGCTATAGGGACAGTCGCCTACGAGCAGTACTTC. It yields the protein CASSSSAIGTVAYEQYF.

The chain has TRBV6-1 and TRBJ2-3, with 7 bases fitting TRBD2. Germline V lookup: CDR1 MNHNS, CDR2 SASEGT. V lost 5 bases, J lost 4 bases, and 6 bases stayed unmatched. The CDR3 loop spans 14 amino acids. CDR3 region: CASSSGLVADTQYF. CDR3 DNA sequence: TGTGCCAGCAGTTCAGGACTAGTGGCAGATACGCAGTATTTT.

V usage is TRBV7-2 and J usage is TRBJ2-3, with a weak D call TRBD2 (6 bases). The germline V gene has CDR1 SGHTA and CDR2 FQGNSA. The CDR3 is 13 residues long. Deletions cut 4 bases from V and 3 bases from J, with 8 bases between. Here the CDR3 DNA reads TGTGCCAGCAGCTCCGGGAGAACAGATACGCAGTATTTT. Translated, it gives CASSSGRTDTQYF.

The chain joins TRBV30 to TRBJ1-5, with D unclear. Germline V gene data show CDR1 as GTSNPN and CDR2 as SVGIG (reference sequence). V was pared by 4 bases and J by 0 bases, with 13 bases between. This CDR3 is 15 amino acids long. CDR3 nucleotides: TGTGCCTGGAATGAGGGAGCTATTAGCAATCAGCCCCAGCATTTT. This gives the protein CAWNEGAISNQPQHF.

The chain joins TRBV7-9 to TRBJ2-7, with TRBD2 matching 9 bases. J gave up 2 bases and V 5 bases, and 7 bases lay outside the gene matches. The CDR3 has 15 residues. Looked up from germline, CDR1 is SEHNR and CDR2 is FQNEAQ (reference sequence). In nucleotides, the CDR3 is TGTGCCAGCAGCAGGGGACTAGCCGTTACCTACGAGCAGTACTTC. Amino acid sequence: CASSRGLAVTYEQYF.

This clone was counted between two and nine times. V usage is TRBV4-1 and J usage is TRBJ2-7; D is unresolved. The CDR3 sequence is 13 residues long. Trimming left V 3 bases short and J 6 bases short, with 12 bases between. CDR1 is MGHRA, CDR2 YSYEKL, per germline. For the CDR3, the DNA is TGCGCCAGCAGCCACTCGGTCCCCCTCGAGCAGTACTTC. Translated: CASSHSVPLEQYF.

This clone was observed a handful of times. The chain is built from TRBV10-2 and TRBJ2-7, with 7 bases fitting TRBD1. This CDR3 comprises 15 residues. The trim removed 5 bases at V and 3 bases at J, leaving 10 bases unmatched. Germline assignment: CDR1 WSHSY and CDR2 SAAADI. The CDR3 bases are TGCGCCAGCAGTAGACAGGGCTCTCACCTCTACGAGCAGTACTTC. Protein: CASSRQGSHLYEQYF.

The genes are TRBV30 and TRBJ1-1; no clear D gene. The germline V gene encodes CDR1 GTSNPN and CDR2 SVGIG (reference sequence). The CDR3 totals 11 residues. Trimming left V 0 bases short and J 11 bases short, with 10 bases between. CDR3 sequence reads: CAWSVVGSAFF. CDR3 in DNA: TGTGCCTGGAGTGTCGTCGGTAGCGCTTTCTTT.

This chain joins TRBV11-2 and TRBJ2-7; TRBD2 aligns across 10 bases. After removal of 1 base from V and 2 bases from J, the junction contained 8 bases not matched to a gene. Germline V gene data show CDR1 as SGHAT and CDR2 as FQNNGV. The CDR3 contains 17 residues. In DNA, the CDR3 is TGTGCCAGCAGCTTAGGTCCTAGCGGGGGCCCCACCTACGAGCAGTACTTC. Protein sequence: CASSLGPSGGPTYEQYF.

V and J are TRBV6-1 and TRBJ2-5; D might be TRBD2 (5 bases). The V end lost 1 base, the J end lost 11 bases, and 17 bases lay between the germline ends. Germline CDR1 is MNHNS and CDR2 is SASEGT. CDR3 size: 14 residues. The CDR3 reads CASSEGLAGNDQYF. CDR3 coding DNA: TGTGCCAGCAGTGAAGGGCTAGCCGGGAACGATCAGTACTTC.

The chain joins TRBV9 to TRBJ1-6; TRBD1 matches at 8 bases. Germline V gene sequence: CDR1 SGDLS, CDR2 YYNGEE. The CDR3 runs 17 residues. The V segment lost 4 bases and the J segment 8 bases; nucleotides outside the gene matches: 14. The DNA of the CDR3 is TGTGCCAGCAGCAAAACTCTGCGGACAGGGTGGGATTCACCCCTCCACTTT. Its protein is CASSKTLRTGWDSPLHF.

The chain carries TRBV11-3 and TRBJ2-5; 9 bases match TRBD2. J lost 3 bases, V lost 0 bases, and 17 bases had no gene match. Germline V lookup: CDR1 SGHNT, CDR2 YENEEA. The CDR3 covers 20 residues. CDR3 DNA sequence: TGTGCCAGCAGCTTAGACTTAAGGGGGGCCAGCGGGAGGTATAAAGAGACCCAGTACTTC. It encodes CASSLDLRGASGRYKETQYF.

The chain recombines TRBV4-1 with TRBJ2-1; D gene ambiguous. From germline, CDR1 is MGHRA and CDR2 YSYEKL. Between the trimmed V and J ends, which lost 2 bases and 5 bases, there was a span of 19 bases. The length of the CDR3 is 17 residues. CDR3 DNA sequence: TGCGCCAGCAGCCAACTGACTCCGGCGGAACTTAACAATGAGCAGTTCTTC. Translated, it gives CASSQLTPAELNNEQFF.

The CDR3: CASSYSIAGGYNEQFF. The CDR3 nucleotides are TGTGCCAGCAGTTACTCGATAGCGGGAGGGTACAATGAGCAGTTCTTC. The J gene is TRBJ2-1, the V gene TRBV6-5; 11 bases fit TRBD2. The CDR3 length is 16 residues. CDR1 is MNHEY, CDR2 SVGAGI, per germline. The V segment lost 0 bases and the J segment 4 bases; nucleotides outside the gene matches: 2.

The chain joins TRBV7-9 to TRBJ2-1; tentatively, D is TRBD1 (6 bases). The CDR3 totals 15 residues. The germline CDR1 and CDR2 sequences are SEHNR and FQNEAQ (reference sequence). The germline V and J ends were trimmed by 3 bases and 5 bases, with 14 bases remaining between them. CDR3 sequence reads: CASSLQGRFNNEQFF. The CDR3 bases are TGTGCCAGCAGCTTGCAGGGGCGGTTTAACAATGAGCAGTTCTTC.

V is TRBV21-1 and J is TRBJ2-3; the tabulated D call, TRBD1, remains unverified against the DNA. TRBV21-1 counts as a pseudogene. The CDR3 contains 17 residues. CDR3 loop: CASSKRCRGWYTDTQYF. CDR3 in DNA: TGTGCCAGCAGCAAAAGGTGCAGGGGGTGGTACACAGATACGCAGTATTTT.

The genes are TRBV2 and TRBJ2-7; 8 positions match TRBD2. The trim removed 6 bases at V and 0 bases at J, leaving 10 bases unmatched. CDR1 is SNHLY, CDR2 FYNNEI, per germline. CDR3 length: 16 amino acids. CDR3 residues: CASRGLAGGHSYEQYF. In DNA, the CDR3 is TGTGCCAGCAGGGGGTTGGCGGGGGGCCACTCCTACGAGCAGTACTTC. The full variable domain, with the rest looked up from reference TRBV2 and TRBJ2-7, is EPEVTQTPSHQVTQMGQEVILRCVPISNHLYFYWYRQILGQKVEFLVSFYNNEISEKSEIFDDQFSVERPDGSNFTLKIRSTKLEDSAMYFCASRGLAGGHSYEQYFGPGTRLTVT.

V usage is TRBV10-3 and J usage is TRBJ2-5; D is possibly TRBD1 (6 bases). Germline loops: CDR1 ENHRY, CDR2 SYGVKD. V dropped 2 bases and J dropped 5 bases, with 15 bases sitting between them. This CDR3 comprises 15 residues. The CDR3 sequence: CAISEPGVRGETQYF. The CDR3 nucleotides are TGTGCCATCAGTGAGCCAGGTGTGAGGGGGGAGACCCAGTACTTC.

The chain is built from TRBV2 and TRBJ2-1, with a tentative D call TRBD2 (6 bases). V lost 6 bases and J lost 6, with 18 bases in between. This CDR3 has 15 residues. CDR1 SNHLY and CDR2 FYNNEI come from the germline V gene. The CDR3 DNA is TGTGCCAGCAGGGACCGACCGGGGGTACGCAATGAGCAGTTCTTC. This translates into CASRDRPGVRNEQFF.

This clone has just one count. The V gene is TRBV7-9, the J gene TRBJ1-2, with TRBD1 matching over 9 bases. Per germline, CDR1 SEHNR and CDR2 FQNEAQ (reference sequence). This CDR3 contains 13 residues. After removal of 5 bases from V and 3 bases from J, the junction contained 1 base not matched to a gene. The CDR3 DNA follows: TGTGCCAGCAGCAGGACAGGGGACTATGGCTACACCTTC. This gives the protein CASSRTGDYGYTF.